This passage covers 28 T cell receptor beta chains from one sample sequenced in a study of blood T cells in healthy people across ages (dated by TCRdb to the mid-2010s). Library method: 5' RACE. The sequencing machine was an Illumina HiSeq 2500. A second PCR of about 7 to 12 cycles was run with a J-beta primer mix and a sample-barcoded 5' primer. Using fastp trimming at Q25 and MiXCR clonotype assembly, TCRdb reanalyzed the public sequencing data and kept in-frame beta chains. Rows with one shared CDR3 protein collapse into an entry with the most common genes and DNA. The table for this sample lists 650,000 to 700,000 distinct CDR3 sequences; 32% of them were counted only once. The top ten hold approximately 15% of the sample. Sequenced sample: blood. The origin of the receptors is a woman of 80 years or more in good health. Donor details come from another sample of the same person, matched by shared clones.

This clonotype was picked up many times. The V call is TRBV6-2 or TRBV6-3, the J call TRBJ2-1; TRBD1 matches 10 bases. The CDR3 contains 15 residues. Germline CDR1 reads MNHEY; CDR2 reads SVGEGT. V lost 6 bases to trimming and J lost 8 bases; unmatched junction nucleotides: 10. CDR3 sequence: CASSTGTGALDEQFF. The CDR3 DNA follows: TGTGCCAGCAGCACCGGGACAGGGGCTCTCGATGAGCAGTTCTTC.

This clonotype was counted ten times or more. The chain combines TRBV5-1 with TRBJ2-1; 9 nucleotides align to TRBD2. CDR1 is SGHRS and CDR2 is YFSETQ in the germline V gene. The J segment lost 3 bases and the V segment lost 5 bases, leaving 9 bases of the junction unmatched. The CDR3 covers 16 residues. The CDR3 region has the DNA TGCGCCAGCAGGCGGGATAGCGGGGGTTACTACAATGAGCAGTTCTTC. Protein sequence: CASRRDSGGYYNEQFF. Full variable domain (missing parts from reference TRBV5-1 and TRBJ2-1): KAGVTQTPRYLIKTRGQQVTLSCSPISGHRSVSWYQQTPGQGLQFLFEYFSETQRNKGNFPGRFSGRQFSNSRSEMNVSTLELGDSALYLCASRRDSGGYYNEQFFGPGTRLTVL.

The chain is built from TRBV20-1 and TRBJ2-1, with D uncertain. V was trimmed by 6 bases and J by 0 bases, leaving 9 bases between them. There are 13 residues in the CDR3. The germline V gene has CDR1 DFQATT and CDR2 SNEGSKA (reference sequence). The CDR3 region is CSATTRSYNEQFF. In DNA form, the CDR3 reads TGCAGTGCGACGACTCGCTCCTACAATGAGCAGTTCTTC.

This clonotype showed up just once. This sequence joins TRBV7-7 and TRBJ2-5; TRBD2 matches 12 bases. CDR1 SSHAT and CDR2 FNYEAQ come from the germline V gene (reference sequence). After removal of 5 bases from V and 5 bases from J, the junction contained 9 bases not matched to a gene. This CDR3 comprises 16 residues. The CDR3 loop reads CASSHLAGGPRETQYF. CDR3 nucleotide sequence: TGTGCCAGCAGCCACCTAGCGGGAGGGCCGAGGGAGACCCAGTACTTC. Variable domain in full (rest from reference TRBV7-7 and TRBJ2-5): GAGVSQSPRYKVTKRGQDVTLRCDPISSHATLYWYQQALGQGPEFLTYFNYEAQPDKSGLPSDRFSAERPEGSISTLTIQRTEQRDSAMYRCASSHLAGGPRETQYFGPGTRLLVL.

This clonotype appeared many times. The genes are TRBV15 and TRBJ2-3; D assignment may be TRBD1 or TRBD2 (5 bases each). The V gene lost 0 bases and the J gene lost 5 bases, with 9 bases spanning the gap. Germline V CDR1 and CDR2: LNHNV, YYDKDF (reference sequence). The CDR3 has 14 residues. CDR3 DNA sequence: TGTGCCACCAGCAGAGATGACAGCGGAGATACGCAGTATTTT. Translation gives CATSRDDSGDTQYF. Supplemented by reference TRBV15 and TRBJ2-3, the full variable domain reads DAMVIQNPRYQVTQFGKPVTLSCSQTLNHNVMYWYQQKSSQAPKLLFHYYDKDFNNEADTPDNFQSRRPNTSFCFLDIRSPGLGDTAMYLCATSRDDSGDTQYFGPGTRLTVL.

The gene calls are TRBV7-9 and TRBJ2-7; 7 nucleotides line up with TRBD2. Germline trimming cut 5 bases from V and 0 bases from J; bases unmatched to any gene: 7. The germline V gene has CDR1 SEHNR and CDR2 FQNEAQ (reference sequence). The CDR3 covers 15 residues. CDR3 amino acids: CASSTASGSSYEQYF. CDR3 nucleotide sequence: TGTGCCAGCAGCACCGCTAGCGGCAGCTCCTACGAGCAGTACTTC.

The chain employs TRBV28 and TRBJ2-7, with TRBD2 as a possible D gene (5 bases). Gene TRBJ2-4 matches the end of the DNA better, so the J call may be wrong. The CDR3 loop spans 17 amino acids. The V gene's germline CDR1 is MDHEN and CDR2 SYDVKM. CDR3 protein: CASSSPLGGSGKNIQYF. The CDR3 DNA reads as TGTGCCAGCAGTTCCCCATTAGGCGGGTCTGGCAAGAACATTCAGTACTTC.

The V and J genes are TRBV7-9 and TRBJ1-1; D ambiguous. The CDR3 sequence is 12 residues long. The germline V and J ends were trimmed by 0 bases and 5 bases, with 4 bases remaining between them. CDR1 SEHNR and CDR2 FQNEAQ come from the germline V gene (reference sequence). The CDR3 DNA reads TGTGCCAGCAGCTTAGCGTTGACTGAAGCTTTCTTT. This sequence encodes CASSLALTEAFF. Based on the CDR3 plus reference TRBV7-9 and TRBJ1-1, the full variable domain is DTGVSQNPRHKITKRGQNVTFRCDPISEHNRLYWYRQTLGQGPEFLTYFQNEAQLEKSRLLSDRFSAERPKGSFSTLEIQRTEQGDSAMYLCASSLALTEAFFGQGTRLTVV.

The chain is built from TRBV7-9 and TRBJ1-1; perhaps TRBD1 as D (5 bases). This CDR3 region has 14 residues. The germline CDR1 and CDR2 sequences are SEHNR and FQNEAQ (reference sequence). V lost 4 bases to trimming and J lost 6 bases, with 15 bases between them. This CDR3 reads CASSWAGTVSEAFF. CDR3 DNA sequence: TGTGCCAGCAGCTGGGCCGGGACCGTGTCTGAAGCTTTCTTT.

This clonotype occurred a few times. The chain has TRBV12-3 or TRBV12-4 and TRBJ1-3; D not certain. Trimming pared 6 bases from V and 0 bases from J, leaving 21 bases between. The CDR3 totals 18 residues. CDR3 coding DNA: TGTGCCAGCAGCCCTCGGACTGCTTTTTCGAGCTCTGGAAACACCATATATTTT. It codes for CASSPRTAFSSSGNTIYF.

The sample holds a few counts of this clonotype. The chain couples TRBV2 to TRBJ1-2; D unclear. Trimming removed 7 bases from V and 1 base from J, with 10 bases in between. This CDR3 region has 13 residues. From germline, CDR1 is SNHLY and CDR2 FYNNEI. The CDR3: CASKFGHNYGYTF. The CDR3 bases are TGTGCCAGCAAATTTGGGCATAACTATGGCTACACCTTC.

This clonotype was detected only a few times. The chain joins TRBV20-1 to TRBJ1-6; 8 bases fit TRBD1. The CDR3 is 15 amino acids. J gave up 7 bases and V 5 bases, and 10 bases lay outside the gene matches. Germline V gene sequence: CDR1 DFQATT, CDR2 SNEGSKA (reference sequence). The CDR3 nucleotides read TGCAGTGCTCCAGGGGGACAGGCCAAAAATTCACCCCTCCACTTT. It translates to CSAPGGQAKNSPLHF.

The table lists this clonotype with many counts. The gene calls are TRBV6-2 or TRBV6-3 and TRBJ1-5, with 7 bases aligning to TRBD1. The CDR3 runs 16 residues. J was trimmed by 2 bases and V by 8 bases; bases with no gene match: 12. CDR1 and CDR2 (germline): MNHEY, SVGEGT. CDR3 sequence: CASGGTEARGNQPQHF. Written as DNA, the CDR3 is TGTGCCAGCGGGGGGACAGAAGCAAGGGGCAATCAGCCCCAGCATTTT.

Ten or more counts support this clonotype. This chain connects TRBV6-2 or TRBV6-3 to TRBJ2-1; perhaps D is TRBD1 or TRBD2 (5 bases each). V gave up 5 bases and J gave up 5 bases, with 10 bases separating them. From germline, CDR1 is MNHEY and CDR2 SVGEGT. CDR3 size: 13 residues. CDR3 residues: CASSRDGNNEQFF. DNA of the CDR3: TGTGCCAGCAGTCGGGACGGCAACAATGAGCAGTTCTTC.

In its sample, this clonotype was seen a few times. The chain couples TRBV5-1 to TRBJ1-1; D is possibly TRBD1 (6 bases). The V end lost 3 bases, the J end lost 0 bases, and 12 bases lay between the germline ends. The CDR3 has 15 residues. Germline lookup yields CDR1 SGHRS and CDR2 YFSETQ. As DNA, the CDR3 is TGCGCCAGCAGCTCGTGGGACACAATGAACACTGAAGCTTTCTTT. This encodes CASSSWDTMNTEAFF.

The V gene is TRBV3-1, the J gene TRBJ1-5; no reliable D call. CDR1 and CDR2 from the germline V gene are LGHDT and YNNKEL (reference sequence). The CDR3 sequence is 13 residues long. Trimming removed 1 base from V and 8 bases from J, with 9 bases in between. CDR3 sequence reads: CASSQGLAKPQHF. The CDR3 region has the DNA TGTGCCAGCAGCCAAGGCCTAGCTAAGCCCCAGCATTTT.

This clonotype was detected many times. The chain employs TRBV4-2 and TRBJ2-1; a weak D match, TRBD2 (5 bases). The CDR3 totals 15 residues. V lost 4 bases and J lost 4, with 14 bases in between. Per germline, CDR1 LGHNA and CDR2 YNFKEQ. CDR3 sequence: CASSRAGTSYNEQFF. The CDR3, as DNA: TGTGCCAGCAGCCGGGCGGGCACTTCTTACAATGAGCAGTTCTTC.

This clonotype came up many times. The gene calls are TRBV7-6 and TRBJ2-1; 8 bases map to TRBD1. Germline CDR1 and CDR2: SGHVS and FNYEAQ. Trimming took 5 bases from V and 6 from J; bases not matched to a gene: 9. The CDR3 sequence is 15 residues long. CDR3 coding DNA: TGTGCCAGCAGCCTCCTCCCGACAGGGGCCAATGAGCAGTTCTTC. This codes for CASSLLPTGANEQFF.

The chain recombines TRBV20-1 with TRBJ1-2, with 7 bases aligning to TRBD1. This CDR3 region has 14 residues. With 6 bases clipped from V and 5 bases from J, the junction kept 12 bases outside the gene matches. Germline CDR1 is DFQATT and CDR2 is SNEGSKA (reference sequence). The CDR3 spells CSATGNRGPYGYTF. As DNA, the CDR3 is TGCAGTGCGACCGGCAACAGGGGCCCGTATGGCTACACCTTC.

The V and J genes are TRBV5-1 and TRBJ2-7, with 12 nucleotides matching TRBD2. Germline V gene data show CDR1 as SGHRS and CDR2 as YFSETQ. V gave up 3 bases and J gave up 3 bases; unmatched junction bases: 4. The CDR3 has 15 amino acids. CDR3 nucleotide sequence: TGCGCCAGCAGCTCCGGGACTAGCGGGCACTACGAGCAGTACTTC. This codes for CASSSGTSGHYEQYF.

V gene TRBV20-1 combines with J gene TRBJ1-2, with TRBD1 matching over 8 bases. Trimming took 7 bases from V and 2 from J; bases not matched to a gene: 3. This CDR3 region has 12 residues. From germline, CDR1 is DFQATT and CDR2 SNEGSKA (reference sequence). The CDR3 coding sequence is TGCAGTGTTCACAGGGGGAACTATGGCTACACCTTC. Translating gives CSVHRGNYGYTF.

Worth noting for this clonotype: Given a much more abundant clone one base away, this may be a read error. This rearrangement joins TRBV21-1 to TRBJ2-7; no DNA check was done on the table's D call, TRBD2. TRBV21-1 is given as a pseudogene. This CDR3 spans 17 amino acids. The DNA of the CDR3 is TGTACCAGCAGCAAAGAAGTCGCGGGGGACTTAAACTACGAGCAGTACTTC. This sequence encodes CTSSKEVAGDLNYEQYF.

This clonotype came up many times. The rearrangement joins TRBV7-6 to TRBJ2-5, with 7 bases matching TRBD1. V lost 4 bases, J lost 7 bases, and 6 bases stayed unmatched. Germline V gives CDR1 SGHVS, CDR2 FNYEAQ. The CDR3 runs to 13 residues. CDR3 loop: CASSWDRSGTQYF. The CDR3 DNA sequence: TGTGCCAGCAGCTGGGACAGATCGGGGACCCAGTACTTC. Together with reference TRBV7-6 and TRBJ2-5, the CDR3 gives the full variable domain: GAGVSQSPRYKVTKRGQDVALRCDPISGHVSLYWYRQALGQGPEFLTYFNYEAQQDKSGLPNDRFSAERPEGSISTLTIQRTEQRDSAMYRCASSWDRSGTQYFGPGTRLLVL.

This clonotype was seen only a few times. The chain combines TRBV3-1 with TRBJ2-4; D might be TRBD1 or TRBD2, each matching 5 bases. Trimming removed 6 bases from V and 0 bases from J, with 12 bases in between. Germline V CDR1 and CDR2: LGHDT, YNNKEL (reference sequence). This CDR3 has 15 amino acids. The DNA for the CDR3 is TGTGCCAGCAGTGGGGGAACTCTAGCCAAAAACATTCAGTACTTC. Translated: CASSGGTLAKNIQYF.

As for this clonotype: A much larger clonotype is one base distant, so this may be a read error. The gene calls are TRBV11-3 and TRBJ2-1, with D maybe TRBD2 (5 bases). The germline V gene encodes CDR1 SGHNT and CDR2 YENEEA. CDR3 length: 13 amino acids. CDR3 coding DNA: TGTGTCAGCAGTGAGGGCCCCTACAATGAGCAGTTCTTC. This sequence encodes CVSSEGPYNEQFF. Based on the CDR3 plus reference TRBV11-3 and TRBJ2-1, the full variable domain is EAGVVQSPRYKIIEKKQPVAFWCNPISGHNTLYWYLQNLGQGPELLIRYENEEAVDDSQLPKDRFSAERLKGVDSTLKIQPAELGDSAVYLCVSSEGPYNEQFFGPGTRLTVL.

The CDR3 region has the DNA TGCGCCAGCAGCTTGGGACAGGCACGAGGCACCGGGGAGCTGTTTTTT. Protein: CASSLGQARGTGELFF. The J gene is TRBJ2-2, the V gene TRBV5-1, with TRBD1 as a possible D gene (6 bases). V lost 0 bases and J 4 bases, leaving 13 bases between the germline ends. Germline lookup yields CDR1 SGHRS and CDR2 YFSETQ. This CDR3 has 16 amino acids.

The rearrangement uses TRBV7-2 and TRBJ2-5; TRBD2 matches at 9 bases. The CDR3 has 15 amino acids. The germline V gene encodes CDR1 SGHTA and CDR2 FQGNSA. Trimming took 6 bases from V and 4 from J; bases not matched to a gene: 9. The CDR3 loop is CASRSGGGARETQYF. The CDR3 DNA is TGTGCCAGCAGGAGTGGCGGGGGGGCCAGAGAGACCCAGTACTTC.

A few counts support this clonotype. The chain uses TRBV12-3 or TRBV12-4 and TRBJ1-5, with a weak D call TRBD1 (6 bases). The germline V and J ends were trimmed by 6 bases and 7 bases, with 19 bases remaining between them. There are 15 residues in the CDR3. The CDR3 DNA reads TGTGCCAGCAGCCAACGAACAGGGTCTGGACAGCCCCAGCATTTT. Its translation: CASSQRTGSGQPQHF.